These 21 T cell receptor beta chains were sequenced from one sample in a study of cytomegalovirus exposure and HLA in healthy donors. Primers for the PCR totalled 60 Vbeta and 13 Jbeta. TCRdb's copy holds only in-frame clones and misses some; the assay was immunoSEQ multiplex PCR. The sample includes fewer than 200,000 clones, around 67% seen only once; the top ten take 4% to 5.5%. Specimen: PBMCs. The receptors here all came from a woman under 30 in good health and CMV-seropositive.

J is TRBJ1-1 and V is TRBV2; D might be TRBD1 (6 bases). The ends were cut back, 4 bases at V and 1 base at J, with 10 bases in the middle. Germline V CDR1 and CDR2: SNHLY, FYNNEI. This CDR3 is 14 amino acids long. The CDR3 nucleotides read TGTGCCAGCAGTGTAATAGGGGGGAACACTGAAGCTTTCTTT. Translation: CASSVIGGNTEAFF.

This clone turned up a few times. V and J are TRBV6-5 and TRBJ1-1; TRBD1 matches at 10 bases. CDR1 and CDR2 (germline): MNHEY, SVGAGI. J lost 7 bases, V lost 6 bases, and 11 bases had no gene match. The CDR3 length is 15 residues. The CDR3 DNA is TGTGCCAGCAGGCCACCAGGGACAGGGGATTTTGAAGCTTTCTTT. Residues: CASRPPGTGDFEAFF.

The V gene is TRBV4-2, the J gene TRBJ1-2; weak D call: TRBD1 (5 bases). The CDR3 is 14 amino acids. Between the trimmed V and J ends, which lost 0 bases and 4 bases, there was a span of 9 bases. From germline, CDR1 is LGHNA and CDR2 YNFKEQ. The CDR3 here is CASSQEGRGYGYTF. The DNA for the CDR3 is TGTGCCAGCAGCCAAGAGGGGAGGGGCTATGGCTACACCTTC.

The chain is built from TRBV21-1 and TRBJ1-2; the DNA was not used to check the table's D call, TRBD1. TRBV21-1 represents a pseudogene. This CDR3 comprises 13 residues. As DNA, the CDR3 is TGTGCCAGATCGTGGACAGCTAACTATGGCTACACCTTC. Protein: CARSWTANYGYTF.

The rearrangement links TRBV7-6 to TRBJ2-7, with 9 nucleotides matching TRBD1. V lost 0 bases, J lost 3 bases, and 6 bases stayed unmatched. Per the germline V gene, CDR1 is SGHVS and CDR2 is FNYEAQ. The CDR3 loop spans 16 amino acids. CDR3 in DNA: TGTGCCAGCAGCTTAGCGCGGACAGGGGCGAACTACGAGCAGTACTTC. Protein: CASSLARTGANYEQYF.

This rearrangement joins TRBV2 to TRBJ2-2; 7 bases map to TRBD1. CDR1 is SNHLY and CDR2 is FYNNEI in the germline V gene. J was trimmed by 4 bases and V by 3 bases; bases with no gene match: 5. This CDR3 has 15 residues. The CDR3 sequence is CASSDRTGATGELFF. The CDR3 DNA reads TGTGCCAGCAGTGATAGGACAGGCGCCACCGGGGAGCTGTTTTTT.

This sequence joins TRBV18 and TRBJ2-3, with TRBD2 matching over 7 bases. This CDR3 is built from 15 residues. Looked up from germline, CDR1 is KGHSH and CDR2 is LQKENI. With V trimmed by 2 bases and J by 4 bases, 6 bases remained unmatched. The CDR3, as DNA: TGTGCCAGCTCACCAGGGGCGGGAGCTCCAGATACGCAGTATTTT. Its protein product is CASSPGAGAPDTQYF.

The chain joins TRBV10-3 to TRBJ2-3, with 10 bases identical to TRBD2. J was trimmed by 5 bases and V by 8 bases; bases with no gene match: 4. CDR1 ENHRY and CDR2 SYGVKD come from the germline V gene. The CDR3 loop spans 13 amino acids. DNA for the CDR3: TGTGCCATCCTAGCGGGAGCCGGAGATACGCAGTATTTT. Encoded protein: CAILAGAGDTQYF.

The CDR3 protein is CASSLNQVVYGYTF. CDR3 coding DNA: TGTGCCAGCAGCCTCAATCAGGTGGTGTATGGCTACACCTTC. The chain employs TRBV28 and TRBJ1-2; D is ambiguous. This CDR3 contains 14 residues. The V and J ends lost 6 bases and 5 bases respectively, with 16 bases between them. Germline CDR1 and CDR2: MDHEN and SYDVKM.

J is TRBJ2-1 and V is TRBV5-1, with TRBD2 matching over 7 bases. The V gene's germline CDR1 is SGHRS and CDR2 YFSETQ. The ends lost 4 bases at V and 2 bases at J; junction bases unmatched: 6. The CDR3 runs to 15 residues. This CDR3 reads CASSKTSVPYNEQFF. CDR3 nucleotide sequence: TGCGCCAGCAGCAAAACTAGCGTACCCTACAATGAGCAGTTCTTC.

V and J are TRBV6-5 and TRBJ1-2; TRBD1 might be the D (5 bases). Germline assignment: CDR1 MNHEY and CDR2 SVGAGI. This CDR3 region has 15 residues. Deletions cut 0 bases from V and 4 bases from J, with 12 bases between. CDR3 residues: CASSYSRGGSYGYTF. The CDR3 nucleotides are TGTGCCAGCAGTTACTCGCGGGGGGGGAGCTATGGCTACACCTTC.

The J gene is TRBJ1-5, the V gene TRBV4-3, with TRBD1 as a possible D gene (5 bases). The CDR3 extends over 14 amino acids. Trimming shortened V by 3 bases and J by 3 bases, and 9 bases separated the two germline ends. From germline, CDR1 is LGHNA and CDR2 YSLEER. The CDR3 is CASSQGQFNQPQHF. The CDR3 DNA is TGCGCCAGCAGCCAGGGGCAATTCAATCAGCCCCAGCATTTT.

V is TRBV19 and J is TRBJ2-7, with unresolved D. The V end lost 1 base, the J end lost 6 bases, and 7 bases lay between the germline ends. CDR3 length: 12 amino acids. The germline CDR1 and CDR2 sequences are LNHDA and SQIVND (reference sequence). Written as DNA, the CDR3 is TGTGCCAGTAGTATAGGTACGAGCGAGCAGTACTTC. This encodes CASSIGTSEQYF.

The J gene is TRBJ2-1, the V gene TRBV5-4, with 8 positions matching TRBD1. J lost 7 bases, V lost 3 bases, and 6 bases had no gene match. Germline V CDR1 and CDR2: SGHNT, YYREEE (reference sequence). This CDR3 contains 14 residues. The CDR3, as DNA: TGTGCCAGCAGCTATACGGGACAGGTTAATGAGCAGTTCTTC. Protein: CASSYTGQVNEQFF.

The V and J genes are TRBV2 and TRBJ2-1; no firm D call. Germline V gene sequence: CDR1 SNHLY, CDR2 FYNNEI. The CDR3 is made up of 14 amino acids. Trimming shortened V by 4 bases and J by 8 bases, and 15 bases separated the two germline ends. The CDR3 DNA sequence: TGTGCCAGCAGTGTAGCATGGAATGAGGATGAGCAGTTCTTC. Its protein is CASSVAWNEDEQFF.

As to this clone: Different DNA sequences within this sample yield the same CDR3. Written as DNA, the CDR3 is TGTGCCAGCAGCCCTAAGAACACTGAAGCTTTCTTT. Its translation: CASSPKNTEAFF. The chain employs TRBV7-9 and TRBJ1-1; D ambiguous. Germline-derived CDR1 and CDR2 are SEHNR and FQNEAQ (reference sequence). V was clipped by 5 bases and J by 1 base, with 5 bases between them. CDR3 length: 12 amino acids.

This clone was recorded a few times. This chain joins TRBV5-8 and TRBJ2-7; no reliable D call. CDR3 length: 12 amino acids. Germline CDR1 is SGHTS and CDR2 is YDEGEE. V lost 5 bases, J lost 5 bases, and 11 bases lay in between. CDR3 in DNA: TGTGCCAGCAGGGCCCACGTCCACGAGCAGTACTTC. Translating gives CASRAHVHEQYF.

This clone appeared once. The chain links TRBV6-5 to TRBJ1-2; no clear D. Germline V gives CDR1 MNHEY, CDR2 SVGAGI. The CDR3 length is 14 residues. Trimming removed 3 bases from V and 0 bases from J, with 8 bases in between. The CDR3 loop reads CASSYVRANYGYTF. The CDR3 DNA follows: TGTGCCAGCAGTTATGTTCGGGCTAACTATGGCTACACCTTC.

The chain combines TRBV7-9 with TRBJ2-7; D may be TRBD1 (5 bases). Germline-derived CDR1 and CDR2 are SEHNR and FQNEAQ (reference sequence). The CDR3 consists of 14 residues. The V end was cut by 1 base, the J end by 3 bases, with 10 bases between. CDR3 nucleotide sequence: TGTGCCAGCAGCTTAGTGCAGGGCGGCTACGAGCAGTACTTC. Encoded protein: CASSLVQGGYEQYF.

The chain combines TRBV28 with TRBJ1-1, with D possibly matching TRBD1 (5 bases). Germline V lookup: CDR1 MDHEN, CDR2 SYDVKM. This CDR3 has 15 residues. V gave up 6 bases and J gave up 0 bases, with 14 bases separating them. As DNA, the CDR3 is TGTGCCAGCAGAATTCCGGGACTGATGAACACTGAAGCTTTCTTT. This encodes CASRIPGLMNTEAFF.

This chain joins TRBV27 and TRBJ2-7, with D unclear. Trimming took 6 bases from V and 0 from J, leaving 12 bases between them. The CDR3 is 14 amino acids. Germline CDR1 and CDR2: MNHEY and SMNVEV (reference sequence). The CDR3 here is CASSSDRVSYEQYF. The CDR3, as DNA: TGTGCCAGCAGCTCCGACCGGGTCTCCTACGAGCAGTACTTC.